A selection of T cell receptor beta chains follows, all from one sample in a study of blood T cell repertoires in COVID-19. Produced via immunoSEQ multiplex PCR; TCRdb's table is partial and in-frame only. Among some 68,000 clones listed, about nine tenths were seen once. Sequences were obtained from peripheral blood. The origin of the receptors is a man aged 45-65 years with active COVID-19. CDR3s include the opening cysteine and the closing phenylalanine or tryptophan. The D gene is left open where the match is weak. Size is stated for part of the rows, as once, few or many counts, or as a class when the clone is expanded.

j_call d_call v_call clone_size cdr3_aa cdr3_nt
TRBJ2-3 NA TRBV7-2 NA CASSLRIQPGDTQYF TGTGCCAGCAGCCTTCGGATCCAACCGGGAGATACGCAGTATTTT
TRBJ2-7 TRBD1 TRBV6-6 NA CASSYSTLTGSEQYF TGTGCCAGCAGTTACTCGACACTGACAGGGAGCGAGCAGTACTTC
TRBJ2-3 NA TRBV4-3 NA CASSFRAGSTDTQYF TGCGCCAGCAGCTTCAGGGCAGGGAGCACAGATACGCAGTATTTT
TRBJ2-1 TRBD1 TRBV24-1 once CATSDLGTGGAGKKQFF TGTGCCACCAGTGATCTTGGGACAGGGGGCGCAGGAAAGAAGCAGTTCTTC
TRBJ2-7 NA TRBV5-4 NA CASSPGARENEQYF TGTGCCAGCAGCCCAGGGGCCAGAGAGAACGAGCAGTACTTC
TRBJ2-7 NA TRBV2 NA CASSVLYEQYF TGTGCCAGCAGCGTCCTCTACGAGCAGTACTTC
TRBJ2-7 NA TRBV12-3/TRBV12-4 NA CASSLGRVYEQYF TGTGCCAGCAGTTTGGGCAGGGTCTACGAGCAGTACTTC
TRBJ2-3 NA TRBV5-6 NA CASSLRGTLTIYTQYF TGTGCCAGCAGCTTGCGCGGTACCCTAACTATCTATACGCAGTATTTT
TRBJ2-7 TRBD1 TRBV4-2 NA CASSPPGQGSYEQYF TGTGCCAGCAGCCCGCCGGGACAGGGGTCCTACGAGCAGTACTTC
TRBJ1-5 TRBD1 TRBV3-1/TRBV3-2 NA CASSQGTGLQPQHF TGTGCCAGCAGCCAAGGGACAGGGCTTCAGCCCCAGCATTTT
TRBJ2-7 TRBD1 TRBV6-5 NA CASRDRGRSEQYF TGTGCCAGCAGGGACAGGGGGCGGTCGGAGCAGTACTTC
TRBJ1-6 TRBD1 TRBV10-3 NA CAISGTGADNSPLHF TGTGCCATCAGCGGGACAGGGGCCGATAATTCACCCCTCCACTTT
TRBJ2-3 TRBD2 TRBV7-2 NA CASSLNAGGDTQYF TGTGCCAGCAGCTTAAACGCGGGAGGTGATACGCAGTATTTT
TRBJ2-1 TRBD1 TRBV27 NA CASSRQGPYNEQFF TGTGCCAGCAGTCGACAGGGGCCCTACAATGAGCAGTTCTTC
TRBJ1-3 NA TRBV25-1 NA CASSEDSTSSGNTIYF TGTGCCAGCAGTGAAGACAGCACCAGCTCTGGAAACACCATATATTTT
TRBJ1-6 TRBD1 TRBV9 NA CASSPPPGGPYSPLHF TGTGCCAGCAGCCCCCCCCCAGGGGGACCTTATTCACCCCTCCACTTT
TRBJ1-1 NA TRBV5-8 NA CASTRGGMNTEAFF TGTGCCAGCACCAGGGGTGGAATGAACACTGAAGCTTTCTTT
TRBJ1-1 NA TRBV2 NA CASRRTGMNTEAFF TGTGCCAGCAGACGAACAGGGATGAACACTGAAGCTTTCTTT
TRBJ2-1 TRBD1 TRBV15 once CATSREGQGAGNEQFF TGTGCCACCAGCAGAGAGGGACAGGGGGCTGGGAATGAGCAGTTCTTC
TRBJ1-4 NA TRBV28 NA CASSPTYTGEKLFF TGTGCCAGCAGTCCCACCTATACGGGGGAAAAACTGTTTTTT
TRBJ1-1 NA TRBV5-8 NA CASSLVLGHRGAFF TGTGCCAGCAGCTTGGTCCTGGGGCATCGAGGAGCTTTCTTT
TRBJ2-2 TRBD2 TRBV19 NA CAAGRGIKSGELFF TGTGCAGCTGGGCGGGGGATAAAGAGCGGGGAGCTGTTTTTT
TRBJ1-5 NA TRBV5-5 NA CASSFSVGANQPQHF TGTGCCAGCAGCTTTTCTGTAGGGGCAAATCAGCCCCAGCATTTT
TRBJ1-2 NA TRBV4-3 NA CASSQDTVVEGLPYGYTF TGCGCCAGCAGCCAAGATACAGTCGTCGAGGGTCTACCCTATGGCTACACCTTC
TRBJ2-7 NA TRBV29-1 NA CSVEGQGHYEQYF TGCAGCGTTGAAGGCCAGGGGCACTACGAGCAGTACTTC
TRBJ2-3 NA TRBV6-2/TRBV6-3 NA CASSNPAGSTDTQYF TGTGCCAGCAGTAACCCAGCGGGTAGCACAGATACGCAGTATTTT
TRBJ1-3 TRBD1 TRBV29-1 few CSVIQGATNTIYF TGCAGCGTTATACAGGGGGCTACCAACACCATATATTTT
TRBJ1-2 NA TRBV7-9 NA CASSSPNAPKGYTF TGTGCCAGCAGCTCGCCAAATGCCCCTAAGGGCTACACCTTC
TRBJ1-1 NA TRBV30 NA CAWQSNTEAFF TGTGCCTGGCAATCGAACACTGAAGCTTTCTTT
TRBJ1-4 TRBD1 TRBV4-3 medium-sized CASSLDRTNEKLFF TGCGCCAGCAGCTTGGACAGGACTAATGAAAAACTGTTTTTT
TRBJ1-4 NA TRBV19 NA CASTKRGSLSTNEKLFF TGTGCCAGTACCAAAAGAGGCAGCCTATCAACTAATGAAAAACTGTTTTTT
TRBJ2-1 TRBD2 TRBV6-4 NA CASSDSISGGNEQFF TGTGCCAGCAGTGACTCGATTAGCGGGGGGAATGAGCAGTTCTTC
TRBJ2-5 NA TRBV9 NA CASSVDLGPQETQYF TGTGCCAGCAGCGTAGATTTGGGGCCGCAAGAGACCCAGTACTTC
TRBJ2-5 NA TRBV5-1 few CASSLATGLGETQYF TGCGCCAGCAGCTTGGCCACAGGGCTGGGAGAGACCCAGTACTTC
TRBJ1-5 NA TRBV6-6 NA CASSDRQLGNQPQHF TGTGCCAGCAGTGATAGACAATTAGGTAATCAGCCCCAGCATTTT
TRBJ2-1 NA TRBV5-8 few CASSPGLSYNEQFF TGTGCCAGCAGCCCGGGACTCTCCTACAATGAGCAGTTCTTC
TRBJ1-2 TRBD1 TRBV15 NA CATSRDWGQDPYGYTF TGTGCCACCAGCAGAGATTGGGGACAGGACCCCTATGGCTACACCTTC
TRBJ1-1 TRBD1 TRBV7-2 once CASSPDRETNTEAFF TGTGCCAGCAGCCCCGACAGGGAAACAAACACTGAAGCTTTCTTT
TRBJ2-7 NA TRBV18 NA CASSPRDNSYEQYF TGTGCCAGCTCACCCAGGGACAACTCCTACGAGCAGTACTTC
TRBJ2-5 TRBD2 TRBV5-1 NA CASSSGTSLGTQYF TGCGCCAGCAGCTCGGGGACTAGTCTAGGGACCCAGTACTTC
TRBJ2-7 TRBD1 TRBV15 NA CATSRGQGYDEQYF TGTGCCACCAGCAGGGGACAGGGATACGACGAGCAGTACTTC
TRBJ2-7 TRBD1 TRBV28 few CASSYYRGRDLYEQYF TGTGCCAGCAGCTACTACAGGGGGCGCGATCTCTACGAGCAGTACTTC